Each of the 19 T cell receptor beta chains below was sequenced from the same sample in a study of CD8 T cells in Susac syndrome. An input of roughly 0.5 to 1 ug of RNA was subjected to reverse transcription using random hexamers. Each CDR3 protein gets one entry after TCRdb re-called the immunoSEQ multiplex PCR reads with MiXCR. The sample carries some 180,000 distinct CDR3 sequences, 90% to 95% recorded once. Material: CD4+ T cells from PBMCs. The source is a human donor with Susac syndrome.

J is TRBJ2-3 and V is TRBV29-1; D possibly corresponds to TRBD1 (5 bases). The V end was cut by 2 bases, the J end by 4 bases, with 13 bases between. Per germline, CDR1 SQVTM and CDR2 ANQGSEA. This CDR3 has 14 residues. The CDR3 DNA is TGCAGCGTTGAATTATCGGTAGGGGCAGATACGCAGTATTTT. Translating gives CSVELSVGADTQYF.

The chain uses TRBV6-5 and TRBJ2-7; possibly TRBD1 for D (5 bases). The CDR3 runs 14 residues. V lost 2 bases and J 4 bases, leaving 12 bases between the germline ends. The V gene's germline CDR1 is MNHEY and CDR2 SVGAGI. In nucleotides, the CDR3 is TGTGCCAGCAGTTACAAGGCAGGGTTGTACGAGCAGTACTTC. Translated: CASSYKAGLYEQYF.

CDR3 sequence reads: CARGVNEQYF. The CDR3 nucleotides are TGTGCCAGAGGAGTGAACGAGCAGTACTTC. The chain uses TRBV24-1 and TRBJ2-7; D gene ambiguous. The CDR3 has 10 amino acids. V gave up 11 bases and J gave up 5 bases, with 9 bases separating them. Germline assignment: CDR1 KGHDR and CDR2 SFDVKD.

J is TRBJ1-4 and V is TRBV4-2, with 11 nucleotides matching TRBD1. The V gene end was trimmed by 1 base and the J gene end by 7 bases; junction bases not matched to a gene: 5. Per germline, CDR1 LGHNA and CDR2 YNFKEQ. CDR3 length: 16 amino acids. CDR3 sequence (DNA): TGTGCCAGCAGCCAAGTGGTGGGACAGGGGGTTGAAAAACTGTTTTTT. Residues: CASSQVVGQGVEKLFF.

This sequence joins TRBV29-1 and TRBJ1-1; D not certain. Germline assignment: CDR1 SQVTM and CDR2 ANQGSEA. This CDR3 has 12 residues. The V end lost 7 bases, the J end lost 4 bases, and 13 bases lay between the germline ends. Here the CDR3 reads CSAGYRPTEAFF. DNA for the CDR3: TGCAGCGCGGGATACCGACCCACTGAAGCTTTCTTT. Complete variable domain (other parts from reference TRBV29-1 and TRBJ1-1): SAVISQKPSRDICQRGTSLTIQCQVDSQVTMMFWYRQQPGQSLTLIATANQGSEATYESGFVIDKFPISRPNLTFSTLTVSNMSPEDSSIYLCSAGYRPTEAFFGQGTRLTVV.

The chain recombines TRBV3-1 with TRBJ2-5; 7 nucleotides align to TRBD2. V shed 4 bases, J shed 2 bases, and the junction held 7 bases outside the gene matches. This CDR3 has 15 residues. The V gene's germline CDR1 is LGHDT and CDR2 YNNKEL (reference sequence). In DNA, the CDR3 is TGTGCCAGCAGCCTCTGGACTAGGCAACAAGAGACCCAGTACTTC. Its protein is CASSLWTRQQETQYF.

The V and J genes are TRBV7-3 and TRBJ2-5, with D perhaps given as TRBD1 or TRBD2 (6 bases each). The CDR3 covers 14 residues. Trimming took 0 bases from V and 7 from J, leaving 12 bases between them. Germline CDR1 and CDR2: SGHTA and FQGTGA. This CDR3 reads CASSLTAGEATQYF. The CDR3 region has the DNA TGTGCCAGCAGCTTAACAGCAGGGGAGGCGACCCAGTACTTC.

The gene calls are TRBV28 and TRBJ1-1, with 11 bases fitting TRBD1. This CDR3 has 14 residues. After removal of 5 bases from V and 4 bases from J, the junction contained 3 bases not matched to a gene. CDR1 MDHEN and CDR2 SYDVKM come from the germline V gene. The CDR3 protein is CASSVGTGGTEAFF. CDR3 DNA: TGTGCCAGCAGTGTCGGGACAGGGGGCACTGAAGCTTTCTTT.

The V call is TRBV20-1, the J call TRBJ2-7; TRBD2 agrees at 8 bases. CDR1 and CDR2 (germline): DFQATT, SNEGSKA (reference sequence). V lost 8 bases to trimming and J lost 0 bases; unmatched junction nucleotides: 3. The CDR3 is 12 amino acids. The CDR3 sequence is CSHSGISYEQYF. The CDR3 DNA is TGCAGTCATAGCGGGATCTCCTACGAGCAGTACTTC.

The chain recombines TRBV20-1 with TRBJ2-5; TRBD2 matches 7 bases. V was clipped by 3 bases and J by 2 bases; unmatched bases: 3. Germline values: CDR1 DFQATT, CDR2 SNEGSKA (reference sequence). CDR3 size: 13 residues. The CDR3, as DNA: TGCAGTGCTAGGGGAGGGGCTCAAGAGACCCAGTACTTC. This gives the protein CSARGGAQETQYF.

The chain recombines TRBV14 with TRBJ2-3; D possibly corresponds to TRBD2 (6 bases). Per the germline V gene, CDR1 is SGHDN and CDR2 is FVKESK. Trimming shortened V by 2 bases and J by 3 bases, and 15 bases separated the two germline ends. The CDR3 totals 16 residues. This CDR3 is CASSQLGTSGTDTQYF. The DNA of the CDR3 is TGTGCCAGCAGCCAACTGGGGACTTCAGGGACAGATACGCAGTATTTT.

This rearrangement joins TRBV28 to TRBJ1-5; D may be TRBD1 (5 bases). The CDR3 loop spans 16 amino acids. Germline V gene lookup returns CDR1 MDHEN and CDR2 SYDVKM. Between the trimmed V and J ends, which lost 1 base and 4 bases, there was a span of 14 bases. CDR3 in DNA: TGTGCCAGCAGTTTATTGAGGGGCGGGCTTAATCAGCCCCAGCATTTT. Residues: CASSLLRGGLNQPQHF.

The rearrangement joins TRBV21-1 to TRBJ2-4; the table calls TRBD1, which could not be checked here. TRBV21-1 is described as a pseudogene. The CDR3 is 17 amino acids. The CDR3 DNA follows: TGTGCCAGCAGCTCGCCCCGGCGGGGGTTGGCCAAAAACATTCAGTACTTC. It yields the protein CASSSPRRGLAKNIQYF.

This chain uses TRBV4-2 with TRBJ2-7, with D tentatively TRBD1 (5 bases). Germline lookup yields CDR1 LGHNA and CDR2 YNFKEQ. Trimming removed 0 bases from V and 2 bases from J, with 11 bases in between. CDR3 size: 15 residues. The CDR3 sequence is CASSQDPTGAYEQYF. The CDR3, as DNA: TGTGCCAGCAGCCAAGATCCAACAGGAGCCTACGAGCAGTACTTC.

The CDR3 reads CASRTRDTEAFF. The DNA for the CDR3 is TGTGCCAGCAGGACCAGAGACACTGAAGCTTTCTTT. The chain has TRBV6-6 and TRBJ1-1, with no clear D. This CDR3 is built from 12 residues. Trimming pared 6 bases from V and 3 bases from J, leaving 8 bases between. Germline V gene sequence: CDR1 MNHNY, CDR2 SVGAGI (reference sequence).

The chain links TRBV20-1 to TRBJ2-2, with a tentative D call TRBD1 (5 bases). Trimming took 0 bases from V and 0 from J, leaving 17 bases between them. This CDR3 has 18 amino acids. Germline V lookup: CDR1 DFQATT, CDR2 SNEGSKA (reference sequence). The CDR3 sequence is CSARDRLRAGTNTGELFF. For the CDR3, the DNA is TGCAGTGCTAGAGATCGTCTCCGGGCAGGGACGAACACCGGGGAGCTGTTTTTT.

The chain couples TRBV3-1 to TRBJ1-5; 8 positions match TRBD1. V gave up 0 bases and J gave up 2 bases; unmatched junction bases: 3. The CDR3 consists of 16 residues. Germline V lookup: CDR1 LGHDT, CDR2 YNNKEL (reference sequence). The CDR3 DNA reads TGTGCCAGCAGCCAAGATGCGACAGGGGGCAATCAGCCCCAGCATTTT. Its translation is CASSQDATGGNQPQHF.

The CDR3 DNA sequence: TGCGCCAGCAGCATAAATAGCGGGGTCTCCTACGAGCAGTACTTC. The encoded protein is CASSINSGVSYEQYF. The chain is built from TRBV5-1 and TRBJ2-7, with TRBD2 identical over 8 bases. The germline CDR1 and CDR2 sequences are SGHRS and YFSETQ. V was pared by 4 bases and J by 0 bases, with 6 bases of the junction left unmatched. CDR3 length: 15 amino acids.

The chain uses TRBV6-6 and TRBJ1-5; D is perhaps TRBD1 (6 bases). The CDR3 covers 15 residues. Germline V gene data show CDR1 as MNHNY and CDR2 as SVGAGI (reference sequence). V dropped 4 bases and J dropped 4 bases, with 14 bases sitting between them. CDR3 in DNA: TGTGCCAGCAGTTCAGGCAGGGGCCCGAATCAGCCCCAGCATTTT. Protein sequence: CASSSGRGPNQPQHF.